Below are 20 T cell receptor beta chains sequenced from a single sample in a study of CD8 T cells in Susac syndrome (dated by TCRdb to the late 2010s). Libraries were prepared through the immunoSEQ multiplex PCR assay. RNA was extracted with the RNeasy kit and roughly 0.45 to 1 ug was reverse transcribed using random hexamers. Through fastp at Q25 and MiXCR, TCRdb rebuilt clones from the public reads, retaining in-frame beta chains. Rows matching on CDR3 protein sequence are summarized as one entry with the most common DNA and genes. Within this sample are some 110,000 distinct CDR3 sequences, with around 95% of them counted one time only. The top ten constitute roughly 0.091% of the sample. The sample taken for sequencing was CD4+ T cells from PBMCs. The receptors stem from a human donor in good health.

The chain uses TRBV5-6 and TRBJ1-5; D unclear. The CDR3 has 16 amino acids. CDR1 and CDR2 (germline): SGHDT, YYEEEE. V was shortened by 0 bases and J by 0 bases, with 10 bases between the two germline ends. CDR3 sequence reads: CASSLGQSYSNQPQHF. The CDR3 DNA reads TGTGCCAGCAGCTTGGGGCAGTCCTATAGCAATCAGCCCCAGCATTTT.

The chain is built from TRBV14 and TRBJ2-1; D remains ambiguous. The CDR3 length is 11 residues. The germline V and J ends were trimmed by 9 bases and 0 bases, with 3 bases remaining between them. Per germline, CDR1 SGHDN and CDR2 FVKESK. The CDR3 loop reads CASSSYNEQFF. CDR3 DNA: TGTGCCAGTAGCTCCTACAATGAGCAGTTCTTC.

The gene calls are TRBV20-1 and TRBJ1-1; no reliable D call. The germline gives CDR1 DFQATT, CDR2 SNEGSKA (reference sequence). This CDR3 is built from 12 residues. With 5 bases removed from V and 2 bases from J, the gap between germline ends came to 9 bases. CDR3 loop: CSAQEQNTEAFF. The CDR3 DNA is TGCAGTGCTCAGGAGCAAAACACTGAAGCTTTCTTT.

The chain has TRBV5-1 and TRBJ1-1; no firm D call. Germline CDR1 is SGHRS and CDR2 is YFSETQ. The CDR3 loop spans 13 amino acids. V was shortened by 5 bases and J by 6 bases, with 14 bases between the two germline ends. The CDR3 nucleotides are TGCGCCAGCAGGGGCCCGCAAGGTCCTGAAGCTTTCTTT. Translating gives CASRGPQGPEAFF.

The V call is TRBV20-1, the J call TRBJ2-5; 9 bases are shared with TRBD2. The CDR3 contains 15 residues. CDR1 and CDR2 from the germline V gene are DFQATT and SNEGSKA (reference sequence). V trimming: 6 bases; J trimming: 5 bases; junction bases outside the gene matches: 13. The CDR3 DNA follows: TGCAGTGCCCCGCCCGGGCTAGCGGGGTTGGAGACCCAGTACTTC. This encodes CSAPPGLAGLETQYF.

This clonotype was observed a single time. The V call is TRBV5-1, the J call TRBJ1-1, with 8 nucleotides matching TRBD1. Germline V CDR1 and CDR2: SGHRS, YFSETQ. Losses at the gene ends were 5 bases for V and 8 bases for J; bases not matched to a gene: 17. CDR3 size: 16 residues. CDR3 DNA sequence: TGCGCCAGCAGGCGAACGAAGGGACAGGTAGACTACGAAGCTTTCTTT. Translating it yields CASRRTKGQVDYEAFF.

The V call is TRBV7-9, the J call TRBJ2-1; 14 bases align to TRBD2. The J segment lost 8 bases and the V segment lost 5 bases, leaving 8 bases of the junction unmatched. The CDR3 length is 16 residues. Germline loops: CDR1 SEHNR, CDR2 FQNEAQ (reference sequence). The CDR3 spells CASSPGLAGDGYEQFF. The DNA for the CDR3 is TGTGCCAGCAGCCCGGGACTAGCGGGAGATGGCTATGAGCAGTTCTTC.

In its sample, this clonotype was seen once. The chain uses TRBV3-1 and TRBJ1-5, with D unclear. The germline V gene encodes CDR1 LGHDT and CDR2 YNNKEL (reference sequence). The CDR3 totals 16 residues. The V end was cut by 4 bases, the J end by 4 bases, with 17 bases between. This CDR3 is CASSLGGGRGNQPQHF. In nucleotides, the CDR3 is TGTGCCAGCAGCCTTGGAGGAGGGCGAGGGAATCAGCCCCAGCATTTT.

The chain joins TRBV7-9 to TRBJ1-5; D is unclear. This CDR3 region has 16 residues. Germline V lookup: CDR1 SEHNR, CDR2 FQNEAQ (reference sequence). Trimming shortened V by 5 bases and J by 1 base, and 15 bases separated the two germline ends. In DNA, the CDR3 is TGTGCCAGCAGCCTCATCGAGGGCCTCAGCAATCAGCCCCAGCATTTT. Translating gives CASSLIEGLSNQPQHF.

The chain couples TRBV29-1 to TRBJ1-3, with 10 bases fitting TRBD1. This CDR3 comprises 17 residues. The V gene end was trimmed by 6 bases and the J gene end by 2 bases; junction bases not matched to a gene: 13. The germline V gene has CDR1 SQVTM and CDR2 ANQGSEA. The chain's CDR3 is CSVGQGQGTSTGNTIYF. The DNA for the CDR3 is TGCAGCGTCGGACAGGGACAGGGGACCTCTACTGGAAACACCATATATTTT. Based on the CDR3 plus reference TRBV29-1 and TRBJ1-3, the full variable domain is SAVISQKPSRDICQRGTSLTIQCQVDSQVTMMFWYRQQPGQSLTLIATANQGSEATYESGFVIDKFPISRPNLTFSTLTVSNMSPEDSSIYLCSVGQGQGTSTGNTIYFGEGSWLTVV.

The rearrangement links TRBV30 to TRBJ2-7; D possibly corresponds to TRBD1 (6 bases). The CDR3 spans 16 residues. Germline assignment: CDR1 GTSNPN and CDR2 SVGIG (reference sequence). V dropped 3 bases and J dropped 3 bases, with 21 bases sitting between them. The CDR3 DNA sequence: TGTGCCTGGAGACGTCCTGGGGCGGACAGTCTCTACGAGCAGTACTTC. Protein product: CAWRRPGADSLYEQYF.

The J gene is TRBJ2-1, the V gene TRBV6-5, with D tentatively TRBD1 or TRBD2 (5 bases each). V was cut by 0 bases and J by 5 bases, with 8 bases left in between. This CDR3 comprises 14 residues. CDR1 and CDR2 from the germline V gene are MNHEY and SVGAGI. CDR3 in DNA: TGTGCCAGCAGTTACTCGGGGACGGACAATGAGCAGTTCTTC. Its protein is CASSYSGTDNEQFF.

The chain recombines TRBV3-1 with TRBJ2-7; 9 bases agree with TRBD2. Trimming cost V 3 bases and J 6 bases; bases outside gene matches: 9. Germline lookup yields CDR1 LGHDT and CDR2 YNNKEL (reference sequence). The CDR3 is 15 residues long. The CDR3 region has the DNA TGTGCCAGCAGCCAGGGCCTTAGCGGGAGTTCCGAGCAGTACTTC. Its translation: CASSQGLSGSSEQYF.

This clonotype came up once. The chain uses TRBV10-3 and TRBJ2-1; 8 bases agree with TRBD2. The J segment lost 9 bases and the V segment lost 6 bases, leaving 1 base of the junction unmatched. CDR1 and CDR2 from the germline V gene are ENHRY and SYGVKD. There are 11 residues in the CDR3. CDR3 in DNA: TGTGCCATCAGGCGGGAGGCTGAGCAGTTCTTC. Encoded protein: CAIRREAEQFF.

The chain couples TRBV5-6 to TRBJ2-5; D perhaps matches TRBD1 (6 bases). CDR1 and CDR2 (germline): SGHDT, YYEEEE. V dropped 0 bases and J dropped 5 bases, with 11 bases sitting between them. The CDR3 totals 14 residues. The CDR3 coding sequence is TGTGCCAGCAGCTTGGGGACAGTTCGGGAGACCCAGTACTTC. Translation: CASSLGTVRETQYF.

The chain recombines TRBV14 with TRBJ1-2, with D possibly matching TRBD1 (5 bases). This CDR3 is built from 13 residues. CDR1 and CDR2 (germline): SGHDN, FVKESK. The V end lost 1 base, the J end lost 8 bases, and 11 bases lay between the germline ends. In DNA form, the CDR3 reads TGTGCCAGCAGCCAAGTCCCGGGGCGAGGCTACACCTTC. It encodes CASSQVPGRGYTF.

The J gene is TRBJ1-1, the V gene TRBV13; no definite D call. Trimming removed 5 bases at V and 4 bases at J, with 11 bases between. The CDR3 loop spans 13 amino acids. Germline V gene data show CDR1 as PRHDT and CDR2 as FYEKMQ (reference sequence). The CDR3 is CASSPVGITEAFF. The CDR3 DNA sequence: TGTGCCAGCAGCCCGGTGGGGATCACTGAAGCTTTCTTT.

This rearrangement joins TRBV20-1 to TRBJ2-7; TRBD2 is a possible D gene (5 bases). Germline V gene sequence: CDR1 DFQATT, CDR2 SNEGSKA (reference sequence). Trimming left V 0 bases short and J 2 bases short, with 11 bases between. CDR3 length equals 14 residues. DNA of the CDR3: TGCAGTGCTAGAGATAGTCGAGGGCCCTACGAGCAGTACTTC. It codes for CSARDSRGPYEQYF.

CDR3: CASSLSVGQGRYGYTF. The DNA of the CDR3 is TGTGCCAGCAGTTTATCGGTAGGACAGGGGAGGTATGGCTACACCTTC. The chain joins TRBV27 to TRBJ1-2, with TRBD1 matching over 9 bases. V dropped 0 bases and J dropped 5; count of bases not matched to a gene: 7. Looked up from germline, CDR1 is MNHEY and CDR2 is SMNVEV (reference sequence). The CDR3 length is 16 residues.

The chain has TRBV2 and TRBJ2-2, with 8 bases matching TRBD1. Germline CDR1 reads SNHLY; CDR2 reads FYNNEI. This CDR3 has 14 amino acids. Trimming cost V 6 bases and J 5 bases; bases outside gene matches: 5. CDR3 sequence (DNA): TGTGCCAGCAGGGGACAGGCGGAAACCGGGGAGCTGTTTTTT. Protein sequence: CASRGQAETGELFF.